One sample yielded the 2 T cell receptor beta chains listed below, sequenced in a study of neurological immune-mediated disorders. In TCRdb, the 5' RACE reads were re-called with MiXCR into one record per CDR3 protein. The sample shows about 38,000 distinct CDR3 sequences, around 5% of them seen only once. Specimen: CD4+ T cells from blood. The receptors shown here come from a man younger than 30 in good health.

In this sample, this clonotype turned up many times. V is TRBV5-5 and J is TRBJ1-5, with D possibly being TRBD1 (5 bases). Germline V gene data show CDR1 as SGHKS and CDR2 as YYEKEE (reference sequence). The V gene lost 0 bases and the J gene lost 7 bases, with 14 bases spanning the gap. The CDR3 is made up of 15 amino acids. CDR3 loop: CASSLAGQGYQPQHF. The CDR3 DNA reads as TGTGCCAGCAGCTTGGCCGGGCAGGGATACCAGCCCCAGCATTTT.

This clonotype was seen ten or more times. The chain carries TRBV20-1 and TRBJ2-4; D is possibly TRBD1 or TRBD2 (5 bases each). Germline values: CDR1 DFQATT, CDR2 SNEGSKA (reference sequence). This CDR3 spans 15 amino acids. V was cut by 1 base and J by 8 bases, with 18 bases left in between. As DNA, the CDR3 is TGCAGTGCTAGAGCTGGACACATCTCGGAGGACATTCAGTACTTC. As protein: CSARAGHISEDIQYF.